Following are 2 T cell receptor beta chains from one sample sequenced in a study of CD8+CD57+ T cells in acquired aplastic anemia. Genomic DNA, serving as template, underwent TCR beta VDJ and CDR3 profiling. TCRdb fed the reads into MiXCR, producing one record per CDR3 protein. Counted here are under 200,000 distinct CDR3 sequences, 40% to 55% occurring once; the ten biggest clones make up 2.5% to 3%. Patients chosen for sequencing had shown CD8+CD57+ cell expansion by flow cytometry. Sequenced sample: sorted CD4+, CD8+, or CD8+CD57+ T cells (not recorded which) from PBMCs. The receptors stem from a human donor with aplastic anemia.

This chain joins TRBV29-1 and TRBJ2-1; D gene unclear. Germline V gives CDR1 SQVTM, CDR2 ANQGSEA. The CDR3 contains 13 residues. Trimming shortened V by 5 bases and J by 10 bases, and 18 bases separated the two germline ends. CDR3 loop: CSVHMGRRREQFF. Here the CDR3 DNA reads TGCAGCGTTCACATGGGCCGAAGGCGCGAGCAGTTCTTC.

The CDR3 reads CSVQDGNQPQHF. The CDR3 DNA is TGCAGCGTTCAGGATGGGAATCAGCCCCAGCATTTT. This chain connects TRBV29-1 to TRBJ1-5; D uncertain. Trimming left V 5 bases short and J 4 bases short, with 9 bases between. This CDR3 spans 12 amino acids. CDR1 SQVTM and CDR2 ANQGSEA come from the germline V gene.